These T cell receptor beta chains were read from a single sample in a study of a mutant IDH1 vaccine in newly diagnosed glioma. Clones were read by immunoSEQ multiplex PCR, and TCRdb kept only the in-frame ones, dropping some. The sample has some 60,000 clones, 80% seen once. The antigens for these receptors are not known. The sample consisted of PBMCs, taken from a glioma patient whose treatment included an IDH1 peptide vaccine. The receptor set was obtained from a man between 50 and 59 years old with glioma. Each CDR3 is given with its conserved first and last residue. Fields, in order: D gene, V gene, clone size, J gene, CDR3 protein, CDR3 DNA. D genes are given only for firm matches. Clone size is given for some rows only: seen once, a few or many times, or a class if the clone is expanded.

>.|TRBV29-1|few|TRBJ2-1
CSGPTPFYNEQFF
TGCAGCGGCCCGACACCGTTCTACAATGAGCAGTTCTTC
>.|TRBV5-5|.|TRBJ1-5
CASSLDRQPQHF
TGTGCCAGCAGCTTGGACCGCCAGCCCCAGCATTTT
>.|TRBV4-2|.|TRBJ1-1
CASSQPGLVGEAFF
TGTGCCAGCAGCCAGCCAGGGCTTGTGGGTGAAGCTTTCTTT
>TRBD1|TRBV5-6|.|TRBJ2-2
CASSFLDREVGELFF
TGTGCCAGCAGCTTCCTGGACAGGGAAGTCGGGGAGCTGTTTTTT
>TRBD2|TRBV5-6|once|TRBJ2-3
CASSLAGGDTQYF
TGTGCCAGCAGCCTAGCGGGGGGAGACACGCAGTATTTT
>.|TRBV6-5|.|TRBJ1-1
CASSPPGGEAFF
TGTGCCAGCAGTCCCCCGGGCGGAGAAGCTTTCTTT
>.|TRBV6-5|once|TRBJ2-1
CASTSGAEQFF
TGTGCCAGCACCTCAGGGGCTGAGCAGTTCTTC
>.|TRBV28|once|TRBJ2-3
CASKSSTDTQYF
TGTGCCAGCAAATCTAGCACAGATACGCAGTATTTT
>TRBD1|TRBV6-6|.|TRBJ2-4
CASSYPTGVENIQYF
TGTGCCAGCAGTTACCCTACAGGGGTCGAGAACATTCAGTACTTC
>TRBD2|TRBV4-3|few|TRBJ2-7
CASSHLAGGSYEQYF
TGCGCCAGCAGCCACCTAGCGGGGGGGTCCTACGAGCAGTACTTC
>.|TRBV7-8|.|TRBJ2-7
CASSLASGPYEQYF
TGTGCCAGCAGCTTAGCGTCCGGACCCTACGAGCAGTACTTC
>.|TRBV2|once|TRBJ2-2
CASSPYRAGELFF
TGTGCCAGCAGTCCTTACAGGGCCGGGGAGCTGTTTTTT
>.|TRBV18|.|TRBJ2-2
CASSPPGGGTGELFF
TGTGCCAGCTCACCACCGGGAGGGGGCACCGGGGAGCTGTTTTTT
>.|TRBV10-3|.|TRBJ1-4
CAIRAGTTNEKLFF
TGTGCCATCAGAGCCGGGACAACTAATGAAAAACTGTTTTTT
>.|TRBV7-8|.|TRBJ2-7
CASSSPFNEQYF
TGTGCCAGCAGTTCTCCCTTTAACGAGCAGTACTTC
>.|TRBV29-1|.|TRBJ2-3
CSALDGGLLF
TGCAGCGCGCTTGATGGGGGCCTCCTTTTT
>.|TRBV4-2|.|TRBJ1-3
CASSQEPARAPGNTIYF
TGTGCCAGCAGCCAAGAACCCGCGAGGGCACCAGGAAACACCATATATTTT
>.|TRBV9|.|TRBJ2-7
CASSRSPDAYEQYF
TGTGCCAGCAGCAGGAGCCCTGATGCCTACGAGCAGTACTTC
>TRBD1|TRBV27|once|TRBJ2-7
CASSPWGDRGLVEQYF
TGTGCCAGCAGTCCATGGGGGGACAGGGGGCTGGTCGAGCAGTACTTC
>.|TRBV14|.|TRBJ2-5
CASSQDPDSQETQYF
TGTGCCAGCAGCCAAGATCCGGACAGCCAAGAGACCCAGTACTTC
>TRBD1|TRBV7-9|.|TRBJ1-1
CASSWGDRVDTEAFF
TGTGCCAGCAGCTGGGGAGACAGGGTTGACACTGAAGCTTTCTTT
>.|TRBV5-5|.|TRBJ2-5
CASSWGWDTLQETQYF
TGTGCCAGCAGCTGGGGTTGGGACACTCTCCAAGAGACCCAGTACTTC
>.|TRBV29-1|.|TRBJ2-3
CSVAASSLDTQYF
TGCAGCGTTGCAGCCTCGTCTCTTGATACGCAGTATTTT
>TRBD2|TRBV6-4|.|TRBJ2-3
CASRENSGSTDTQYF
TGTGCCAGCAGGGAAAATAGCGGGAGCACAGATACGCAGTATTTT
>.|TRBV19|few|TRBJ2-7
CASSITDSSYEQYF
TGTGCCAGTAGTATAACGGACAGCTCCTACGAGCAGTACTTC
>.|TRBV19|.|TRBJ2-5
CASAGGYQETQYF
TGTGCCAGTGCCGGCGGCTACCAAGAGACCCAGTACTTC
>.|TRBV28|.|TRBJ1-2
CASSLVGYGYTF
TGTGCCAGCAGTTTGGTGGGCTATGGCTACACCTTC
>.|TRBV5-1|.|TRBJ1-4
CASRSGLGREKLFF
TGCGCCAGCAGGTCCGGACTTGGGAGGGAAAAACTGTTTTTT
>.|TRBV6-5|.|TRBJ2-7
CASSFSGDEQYF
TGTGCCAGCAGTTTTTCAGGGGACGAGCAGTACTTC
>.|TRBV2|.|TRBJ2-2
CASQGGAVTGELFF
TGTGCCAGCCAGGGGGGGGCGGTTACCGGGGAGCTGTTTTTT
>.|TRBV5-6|.|TRBJ2-5
CASSFGTEETQYF
TGTGCCAGCAGCTTCGGTACAGAAGAGACCCAGTACTTC
>.|TRBV5-6|.|TRBJ2-7
CASSFAGSSFTYEQYF
TGTGCCAGCAGCTTTGCGGGCTCCAGCTTTACCTACGAGCAGTACTTC
>.|TRBV5-5|.|TRBJ2-7
CASSYNSGYEQYF
TGTGCCAGCAGCTATAATTCAGGCTACGAGCAGTACTTC
>.|TRBV7-9|.|TRBJ1-6
CASSLVGRNSPLHF
TGTGCCAGCAGCTTAGTCGGCAGAAATTCACCCCTCCACTTT
>.|TRBV5-5|.|TRBJ1-2
CASSPTKGGGYGYTF
TGTGCCAGCAGCCCGACCAAGGGGGGAGGCTATGGCTACACCTTC
>TRBD2|TRBV6-5|.|TRBJ2-1
CASSYQTSGVANEQFF
TGTGCCAGCAGTTACCAGACTAGCGGGGTGGCTAACGAGCAGTTCTTC
>.|TRBV11-3|.|TRBJ1-1
CASSLGEPNTEAFF
TGTGCCAGCAGCTTAGGGGAGCCTAACACTGAAGCTTTCTTT
>.|TRBV19|.|TRBJ2-5
CASSIIFSSEETQYF
TGTGCCAGTAGTATTATCTTCTCATCGGAAGAGACCCAGTACTTC
>.|TRBV7-7|.|TRBJ2-3
CASSFGEGGTDTQYF
TGTGCCAGCAGCTTCGGCGAGGGAGGCACAGATACGCAGTATTTT
>TRBD1|TRBV27|.|TRBJ2-7
CATRTGLEQYF
TGTGCCACCAGGACAGGTTTGGAGCAGTACTTC